The sequence of this T cell receptor (beta chain) was determined in a study of cytotoxic CD8 clonotypes in ibrutinib-treated CLL. Study-wide results and limits: Exceeding age-matched healthy donors, baseline clonality also tracked the counts of circulating CD8+ T cells.

Germline lookup yields CDR1 SEHNR and CDR2 FQNEAQ (reference sequence). The CDR3 contains 14 residues. The V gene lost 4 bases and the J gene lost 1 base, with 11 bases spanning the gap. About 1.9 micrograms of genomic DNA (from cryopreserved PBMCs) were used for TCR beta libraries. A word on this clone: Its antigen is not known.

Produced via immunoSEQ multiplex PCR; TCRdb's table is partial and in-frame only. The sample lists about 200,000 clones; approximately 75% were seen once. The genes are TRBV7-9 and TRBJ2-7; D possibly corresponds to TRBD2 (6 bases). The sample in question was PBMCs, obtained after 12 months of ibrutinib treatment. The TCR comes from a human donor with chronic lymphocytic leukemia. Here the CDR3 reads CASSSRGGSYEQYF. As DNA, the CDR3 is TGTGCCAGCAGCTCGAGGGGAGGATCCTACGAGCAGTACTTC.